This T cell receptor (beta chain) is drawn from a study of T cell repertoires in cytomegalovirus infection. Across the study: Public TCR beta signature analysis indicated the presence of both CMV infection and matching HLA type. Overall study results and limits: Cumulative public TCR beta family frequency identified CMV carriers with the relevant HLA.

Trimming removed 4 bases at V and 5 bases at J, with 18 bases between. Germline CDR1 is MNHNS and CDR2 is SASEGT. The CDR3 spans 16 residues. MiXCR, applied by TCRdb to the reads, yields one record per CDR3 protein. The table includes a few hundred thousand distinct CDR3 sequences, approximately 46% detected once. For this clonotype: Antigen specificity is unknown.

The V gene is TRBV6-1, the J gene TRBJ1-5, with a weak D call TRBD1 (6 bases). Material: cultured PBMCs, obtained from culture after CMV antigen stimulation. The sequence derives from a human donor in good health (CMV status not recorded). Some clones in this sample may be carry-over from other donors' samples. The CDR3 here is CASSAFNRAGDQPQHF. The CDR3 DNA is TGTGCCAGCAGTGCCTTTAACAGGGCGGGCGATCAGCCCCAGCATTTT.